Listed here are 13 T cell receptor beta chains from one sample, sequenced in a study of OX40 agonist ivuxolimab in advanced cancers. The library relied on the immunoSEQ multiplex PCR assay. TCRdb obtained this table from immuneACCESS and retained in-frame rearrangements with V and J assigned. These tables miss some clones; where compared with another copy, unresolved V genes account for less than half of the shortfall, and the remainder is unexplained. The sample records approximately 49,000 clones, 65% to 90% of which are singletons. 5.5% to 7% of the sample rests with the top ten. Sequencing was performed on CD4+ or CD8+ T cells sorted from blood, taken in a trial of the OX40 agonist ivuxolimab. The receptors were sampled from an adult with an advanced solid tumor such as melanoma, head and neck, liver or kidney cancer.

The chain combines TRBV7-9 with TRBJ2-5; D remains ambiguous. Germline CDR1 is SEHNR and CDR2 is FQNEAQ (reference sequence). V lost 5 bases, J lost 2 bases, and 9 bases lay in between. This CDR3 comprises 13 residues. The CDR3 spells CASSPLNQETQYF. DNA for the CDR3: TGTGCCAGCAGCCCCCTAAATCAAGAGACCCAGTACTTC. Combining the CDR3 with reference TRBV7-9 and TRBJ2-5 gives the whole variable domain DTGVSQNPRHKITKRGQNVTFRCDPISEHNRLYWYRQTLGQGPEFLTYFQNEAQLEKSRLLSDRFSAERPKGSFSTLEIQRTEQGDSAMYLCASSPLNQETQYFGPGTRLLVL.

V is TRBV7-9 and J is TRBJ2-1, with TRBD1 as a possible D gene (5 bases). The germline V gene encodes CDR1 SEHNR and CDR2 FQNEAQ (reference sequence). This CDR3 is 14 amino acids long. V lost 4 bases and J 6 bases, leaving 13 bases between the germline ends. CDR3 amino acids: CASSYPRQSNEQFF. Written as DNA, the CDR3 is TGTGCCAGCAGCTATCCCCGACAGAGCAATGAGCAGTTCTTC.

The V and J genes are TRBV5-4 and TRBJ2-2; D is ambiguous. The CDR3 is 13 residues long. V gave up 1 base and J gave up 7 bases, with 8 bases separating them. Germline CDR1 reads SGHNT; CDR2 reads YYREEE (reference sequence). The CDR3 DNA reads TGTGCCAGCAGCTTGATGTCCCTCGGGGAGCTGTTTTTT. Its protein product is CASSLMSLGELFF.

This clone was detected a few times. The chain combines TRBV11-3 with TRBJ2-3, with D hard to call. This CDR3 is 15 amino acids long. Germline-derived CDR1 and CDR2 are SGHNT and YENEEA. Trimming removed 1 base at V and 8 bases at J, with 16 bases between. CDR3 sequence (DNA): TGTGCCAGCAGCTTAGGGCTCGGCAGGAGCTTTACGCAGTATTTT. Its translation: CASSLGLGRSFTQYF.

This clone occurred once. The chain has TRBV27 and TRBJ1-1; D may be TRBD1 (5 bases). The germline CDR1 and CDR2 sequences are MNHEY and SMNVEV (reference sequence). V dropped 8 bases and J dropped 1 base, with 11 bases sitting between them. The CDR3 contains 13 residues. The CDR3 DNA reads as TGTGCCAGCGCCCCGGGACGGAACACTGAAGCTTTCTTT. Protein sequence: CASAPGRNTEAFF.

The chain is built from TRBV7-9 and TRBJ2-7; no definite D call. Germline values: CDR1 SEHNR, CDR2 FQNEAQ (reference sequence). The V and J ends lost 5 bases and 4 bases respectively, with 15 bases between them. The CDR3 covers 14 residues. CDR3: CASSPRRNYYEQYF. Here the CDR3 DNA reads TGTGCCAGCAGCCCCCGACGGAATTATTACGAGCAGTACTTC.

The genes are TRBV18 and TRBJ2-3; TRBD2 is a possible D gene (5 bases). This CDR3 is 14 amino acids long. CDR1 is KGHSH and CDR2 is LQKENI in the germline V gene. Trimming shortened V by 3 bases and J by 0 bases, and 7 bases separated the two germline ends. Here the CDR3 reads CASSPTGSTDTQYF. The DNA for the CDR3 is TGTGCCAGCTCACCGACGGGAAGCACAGATACGCAGTATTTT.

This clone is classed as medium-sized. This CDR3 reads CASSILGDYGYTF. The CDR3 DNA reads as TGTGCCAGTAGTATCCTGGGGGACTATGGCTACACCTTC. The chain links TRBV19 to TRBJ1-2, with a tentative D call TRBD1 (5 bases). CDR3 length: 13 amino acids. V was clipped by 3 bases and J by 3 bases, with 8 bases between them. Germline V gene sequence: CDR1 LNHDA, CDR2 SQIVND (reference sequence). Complete variable domain (other parts from reference TRBV19 and TRBJ1-2): DGGITQSPKYLFRKEGQNVTLSCEQNLNHDAMYWYRQDPGQGLRLIYYSQIVNDFQKGDIAEGYSVSREKKESFPLTVTSAQKNPTAFYLCASSILGDYGYTFGSGTRLTVV.

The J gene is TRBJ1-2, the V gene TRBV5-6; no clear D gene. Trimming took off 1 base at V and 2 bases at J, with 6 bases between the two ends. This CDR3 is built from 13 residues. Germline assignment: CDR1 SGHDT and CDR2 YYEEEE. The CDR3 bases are TGTGCCAGCAGCTTGATAGACAACTATGGCTACACCTTC. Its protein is CASSLIDNYGYTF. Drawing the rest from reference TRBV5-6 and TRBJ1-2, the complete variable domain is DAGVTQSPTHLIKTRGQQVTLRCSPKSGHDTVSWYQQALGQGPQFIFQYYEEEERQRGNFPDRFSGHQFPNYSSELNVNALLLGDSALYLCASSLIDNYGYTFGSGTRLTVV.

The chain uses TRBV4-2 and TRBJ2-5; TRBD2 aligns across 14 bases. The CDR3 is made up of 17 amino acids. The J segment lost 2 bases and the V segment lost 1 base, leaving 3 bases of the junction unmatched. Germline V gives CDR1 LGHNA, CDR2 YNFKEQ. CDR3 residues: CASSQGLAGGLQETQYF. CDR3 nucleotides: TGTGCCAGCAGCCAAGGACTAGCGGGAGGGTTACAAGAGACCCAGTACTTC.

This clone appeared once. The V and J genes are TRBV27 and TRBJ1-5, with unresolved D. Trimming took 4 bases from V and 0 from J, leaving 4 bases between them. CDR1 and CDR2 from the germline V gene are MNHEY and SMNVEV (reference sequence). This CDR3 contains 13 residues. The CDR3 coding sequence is TGTGCCAGCAGTTACTCTAGCAATCAGCCCCAGCATTTT. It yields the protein CASSYSSNQPQHF.

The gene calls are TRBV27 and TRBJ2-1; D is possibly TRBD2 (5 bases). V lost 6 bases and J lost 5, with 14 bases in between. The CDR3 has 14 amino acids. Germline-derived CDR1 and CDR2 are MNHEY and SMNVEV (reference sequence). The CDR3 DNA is TGTGCCAGCAGCGTATTCGGGGTCAACAATGAGCAGTTCTTC. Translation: CASSVFGVNNEQFF.

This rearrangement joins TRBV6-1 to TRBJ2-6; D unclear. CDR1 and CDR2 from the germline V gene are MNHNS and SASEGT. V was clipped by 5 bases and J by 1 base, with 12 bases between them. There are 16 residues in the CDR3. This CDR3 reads CASSQGSGSGANVLTF. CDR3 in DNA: TGTGCCAGCAGTCAAGGGTCCGGGTCTGGGGCCAACGTCCTGACTTTC.